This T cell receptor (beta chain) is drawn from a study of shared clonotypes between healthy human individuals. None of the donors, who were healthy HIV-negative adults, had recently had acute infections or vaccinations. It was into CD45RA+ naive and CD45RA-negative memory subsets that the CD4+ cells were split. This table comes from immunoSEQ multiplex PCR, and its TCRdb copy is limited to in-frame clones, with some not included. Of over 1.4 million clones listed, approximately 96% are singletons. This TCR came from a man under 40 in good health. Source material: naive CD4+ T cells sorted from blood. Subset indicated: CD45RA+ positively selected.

CDR3 in amino acids: CASSRGQFYEQYF. The CDR3 region has the DNA TGTGCCAGCTCACGCGGACAGTTCTACGAGCAGTACTTC. V is TRBV18 and J is TRBJ2-7; tentatively, D is TRBD1 (6 bases). The CDR3 loop spans 13 amino acids. The V and J ends lost 4 bases and 3 bases respectively, with 10 bases between them. From germline, CDR1 is KGHSH and CDR2 LQKENI.